This is a list of T cell receptor beta chains from one sample in a study of shared clonotypes between healthy human individuals. The protocol was immunoSEQ multiplex PCR, while the TCRdb copy is restricted to in-frame clones and leaves out a portion. The top ten clones hold roughly 1.2% of a sample with some 1.5 million clones, roughly 96% of them seen once. Sequencing was performed on naive CD4+ T cells sorted from blood. Receptors were obtained from a young man in good health. The CDR3 runs from the conserved cysteine through the conserved F or W. A D gene is named only where the DNA matches it firmly. Clone size is not always given. Where it is, it says once, few, many or a class for expanded clones.

d_call	v_call	clone_size	j_call	cdr3_aa	cdr3_nt
NA	TRBV21-1	NA	TRBJ2-2	CASSLDRPCTGELFF	TGTGCCAGCAGCCTGGACAGGCCGTGCACCGGGGAGCTGTTTTTT
NA	TRBV29-1	NA	TRBJ1-1	CSAPRDFVNTEAFF	TGCAGCGCCCCCCGGGACTTCGTGAACACTGAAGCTTTCTTT
NA	TRBV15	NA	TRBJ1-4	CATSRDGGTPNEKLFF	TGTGCCACCAGCAGAGATGGCGGAACTCCTAATGAAAAACTGTTTTTT
TRBD1	TRBV18	NA	TRBJ1-2	CASSPRQGADYGYTF	TGTGCCAGCTCACCACGTCAGGGGGCGGACTATGGCTACACCTTC
NA	TRBV7-8	NA	TRBJ2-6	CASSFYRSSGANVLTF	TGTGCCAGCAGCTTTTACCGGAGCTCTGGGGCCAACGTCCTGACTTTC
TRBD1	TRBV10-3	NA	TRBJ2-1	CAISGSTGYEQFF	TGTGCCATCAGTGGATCGACAGGGTATGAGCAGTTCTTC
TRBD1	TRBV5-5	NA	TRBJ2-7	CASSGRTGSSYEQYF	TGTGCCAGCAGCGGGCGGACAGGGTCCTCCTACGAGCAGTACTTC
TRBD1	TRBV28	NA	TRBJ2-5	CASSLLGQGLGETQYF	TGTGCCAGCAGTTTGCTCGGACAGGGGTTAGGAGAGACCCAGTACTTC
TRBD2	TRBV14	NA	TRBJ2-1	CASSPGLAEHNEQFF	TGTGCCAGCAGCCCGGGACTAGCGGAACACAATGAGCAGTTCTTC
TRBD2	TRBV10-2	NA	TRBJ2-7	CASRGLAGEGEQYF	TGCGCCAGCAGGGGACTAGCGGGAGAGGGGGAGCAGTACTTC
NA	TRBV6-1	once	TRBJ1-2	CASSVTGWGYTF	TGTGCCAGCAGTGTAACGGGGTGGGGCTACACCTTC
TRBD1	TRBV7-9	NA	TRBJ2-1	CASSLMGQVNEQFF	TGTGCCAGCAGCTTAATGGGACAGGTCAATGAGCAGTTCTTC
NA	TRBV28	once	TRBJ1-5	CASTQGVYSNQPQHF	TGTGCCAGCACCCAAGGAGTATATAGCAATCAGCCCCAGCATTTT
NA	TRBV2	NA	TRBJ2-7	CASSLRGLDYEQYF	TGTGCCAGCAGCCTCAGGGGACTTGATTACGAGCAGTACTTC
NA	TRBV14	NA	TRBJ2-1	CASSASYNEQFF	TGTGCCAGCAGTGCCTCCTACAATGAGCAGTTCTTC
NA	TRBV28	NA	TRBJ1-1	CASSYPWGNTEAFF	TGTGCCAGCAGTTACCCTTGGGGGAACACTGAAGCTTTCTTT
NA	TRBV6-5	NA	TRBJ1-1	CASSYGPTNTEAFF	TGTGCCAGCAGTTACGGGCCGACGAACACTGAAGCTTTCTTT
NA	TRBV28	NA	TRBJ1-1	CASSLEQRNTEAFF	TGTGCCAGCAGTTTAGAACAGAGGAACACTGAAGCTTTCTTT
TRBD1	TRBV28	NA	TRBJ2-7	CASSRSLRGQTYEQYF	TGTGCCAGCAGTCGCTCCCTCCGGGGACAGACCTACGAGCAGTACTTC
NA	TRBV5-4	NA	TRBJ2-3	CASSLAASTDTQYF	TGTGCCAGCAGCTTGGCTGCTAGCACAGATACGCAGTATTTT